The clone carrying this T cell receptor beta chain has only a few counts. Its matching antigen is unknown. The data are from a study of spatial heterogeneity in lung cancer. Each molecule of TCR cDNA was tagged with one unique molecular identifier. From the 5' RACE reads, TCRdb called clonotypes with MiXCR, one entry per CDR3 protein. Of tens of thousands of distinct CDR3 sequences in the sample, about 14% were seen once. This sample's time point: sample taken at primary tumor resection. Without sorting, whole RNA was sequenced from tumor, nontumor lung or frozen PBMC. This CDR3 contains 18 residues. V lost 6 bases to trimming and J lost 9 bases, with 35 bases between them. The germline V gene has CDR1 SQVTM and CDR2 ANQGSEA. General study points: Detection of ubiquitous tumor TCRs in blood was higher at resection than follow-up.

The starting material was PBMCs, obtained at surgery. The clonotype was recovered from a male donor with early-stage non-small cell lung cancer. V usage is TRBV29-1 and J usage is TRBJ1-1; D is possibly TRBD1 (6 bases). The CDR3 coding sequence is TGCAGCGTCCCGTCTCCGATCATCCGAGGGGACGGACAGCCTAAAGCTTTCTTT. It is translated as CSVPSPIIRGDGQPKAFF.